The rows below give T cell receptor beta chains drawn from one sample of a study of blood T cell repertoires in COVID-19. Sequencing used immunoSEQ multiplex PCR; TCRdb keeps in-frame clones, though not all of them. This table holds more than 300,000 clones, about 85% found once. Sequences were obtained from PBMCs or T cells enriched from blood (not recorded which). These receptors came from a woman aged 30 to 39 who had recovered from COVID-19. Each CDR3 is given with its conserved first and last residue. A D gene is named only where the DNA matches it firmly. Part of the rows lack a size; the others show once, few, many or a class for expanded clones.

v_gene	abundance	j_gene	len	d_gene	CDR3aa	CDR3nt
TRBV6-5	.	TRBJ1-1	13	.	CASRGGLNTEAFF	TGTGCCAGCAGGGGAGGGTTGAACACTGAAGCTTTCTTT
TRBV6-5	once	TRBJ2-1	15	TRBD2	CASRNAGLAGVGQFF	TGTGCCAGCAGAAATGCGGGACTAGCGGGCGTGGGGCAGTTCTTC
TRBV11-2	once	TRBJ2-1	16	TRBD2	CASSLEVAGGFNEQFF	TGTGCCAGCAGCTTAGAGGTAGCGGGGGGTTTCAATGAGCAGTTCTTC
TRBV2	once	TRBJ2-4	18	TRBD1	CASRGGGQGVVAKNIQYF	TGTGCCAGCAGAGGAGGGGGACAGGGAGTCGTAGCCAAAAACATTCAGTACTTC
TRBV7-8	.	TRBJ1-5	16	.	CASSEEQVPSRQPQHF	TGTGCCAGCAGCGAGGAACAGGTGCCTTCAAGGCAGCCCCAGCATTTT
TRBV10-3	.	TRBJ1-1	14	.	CAISGGRGNTEAFF	TGTGCCATCAGTGGGGGGAGGGGGAACACTGAAGCTTTCTTT
TRBV3-1/TRBV3-2	.	TRBJ1-2	13	.	CASSHDRRYGYTF	TGTGCCAGCAGCCACGACAGACGCTATGGCTACACCTTC
TRBV7-6	.	TRBJ1-3	16	TRBD1	CASSLASGTAGNTIYF	TGTGCCAGCAGCTTAGCCTCCGGGACAGCTGGAAACACCATATATTTT
TRBV6-6	once	TRBJ2-3	16	TRBD2	CASSSPAGSVTDTQYF	TGTGCCAGCAGTTCCCCAGCGGGGAGCGTGACAGATACGCAGTATTTT
TRBV9	.	TRBJ2-7	14	TRBD1	CASSVGQGGGEQYF	TGTGCCAGCAGCGTGGGACAGGGGGGCGGCGAGCAGTACTTC
TRBV30	.	TRBJ1-4	13	.	CAWSVQPRVKLFF	TGTGCCTGGAGTGTACAGCCGAGAGTAAAACTGTTTTTT
TRBV24-1	.	TRBJ1-5	12	.	CANRGGAQPQHF	TGTGCCAACCGGGGAGGCGCTCAGCCCCAGCATTTT
TRBV29-1	.	TRBJ2-2	16	.	CSVPAGGYAHAGELFF	TGCAGCGTTCCAGCAGGGGGGTATGCCCATGCCGGGGAGCTGTTTTTT
TRBV6-5	.	TRBJ1-2	13	.	CASTTPPGFGYTF	TGTGCCAGCACCACCCCCCCAGGGTTCGGCTACACCTTC
TRBV6-5	few	TRBJ2-7	14	.	CATWGVRVSYEQYF	TGTGCCACCTGGGGCGTCAGGGTCTCCTACGAGCAGTACTTC
TRBV19	.	TRBJ1-5	12	.	CASSQRSEPQHF	TGTGCCAGCTCCCAACGGTCCGAGCCCCAGCATTTT
TRBV29-1	.	TRBJ1-2	15	.	CSVETRGGFNYGYTF	TGCAGCGTTGAAACAAGGGGAGGGTTCAACTATGGCTACACCTTC
TRBV5-5	.	TRBJ1-1	12	TRBD1	CASSGTGFWAFF	TGTGCCAGCAGCGGGACAGGGTTTTGGGCTTTCTTT
TRBV6-1	.	TRBJ2-7	16	TRBD2	CASSEITSGKAYEQYF	TGTGCCAGCAGTGAAATAACTAGCGGGAAGGCGTACGAGCAGTACTTC
TRBV5-8	.	TRBJ1-2	15	.	CASSQGVPGFSGYTF	TGTGCCAGCAGCCAAGGCGTTCCGGGGTTTTCTGGCTACACCTTC
TRBV6-1	.	TRBJ1-2	13	TRBD1	CASRPGQGLGYTF	TGTGCCAGCAGGCCGGGACAGGGTTTAGGCTACACCTTC
TRBV7-9	.	TRBJ1-2	12	.	CASSLWAGRYTF	TGTGCCAGCAGCTTATGGGCAGGGAGGTACACCTTC
TRBV5-4	.	TRBJ1-1	15	.	CASTPSVQTNTEAFF	TGTGCCAGCACCCCCTCGGTACAGACGAACACTGAAGCTTTCTTT
TRBV5-1	.	TRBJ1-4	14	TRBD1	CASSLATGDEKLFF	TGCGCCAGCAGCTTGGCTACAGGGGACGAAAAACTGTTTTTT
TRBV3-1/TRBV3-2	.	TRBJ1-3	15	.	CASSQDPGAGNTIYF	TGTGCCAGCAGCCAAGACCCAGGGGCTGGAAACACCATATATTTT
TRBV25-1	once	TRBJ2-7	14	.	CASQQGISSFEQYF	TGTGCCAGCCAACAGGGCATATCCTCTTTTGAGCAGTACTTC
TRBV18	.	TRBJ1-6	17	.	CASSPSTDGRHNSPLHF	TGTGCCAGCTCACCTTCCACAGACGGGAGGCATAATTCACCCCTCCACTTT
TRBV19	once	TRBJ1-1	15	.	CASALRAGSNTEAFF	TGTGCCAGCGCCCTTCGGGCAGGGTCGAACACTGAAGCTTTCTTT
TRBV19	.	TRBJ2-7	14	.	CATHPPGRPYEQYF	TGTGCCACCCACCCCCCAGGGCGCCCCTACGAGCAGTACTTC
TRBV9	.	TRBJ1-1	14	TRBD1	CASSSRTGAGEAFF	TGTGCCAGCAGCTCTAGGACAGGCGCGGGTGAAGCTTTCTTT
TRBV27	once	TRBJ2-2	13	.	CASSLWRSGELFF	TGTGCCAGCAGTTTATGGAGGTCCGGGGAGCTGTTTTTT
TRBV19	.	TRBJ1-2	13	TRBD1	CASRDRGLGGYTF	TGTGCCAGCCGGGACAGGGGTCTGGGGGGCTACACCTTC
TRBV6-5	once	TRBJ1-3	14	.	CASPGGGRGNTIYF	TGTGCCAGCCCGGGGGGGGGAAGGGGAAACACCATATATTTT
TRBV7-9	.	TRBJ1-4	14	.	CASSLLDPNEKLFF	TGTGCCAGCAGCTTACTAGACCCTAATGAAAAACTGTTTTTT
TRBV11-2	.	TRBJ1-5	14	.	CASSHRAGGQPQHF	TGTGCCAGCAGCCACCGGGCAGGAGGGCAGCCCCAGCATTTT
TRBV7-9	.	TRBJ2-3	16	.	CASSLRAGENSDTQYF	TGTGCCAGCAGCTTGCGGGCAGGGGAGAACTCAGATACGCAGTATTTT
TRBV7-9	few	TRBJ1-1	16	.	CASSLSPAGFDTEAFF	TGTGCCAGCAGCTTATCCCCCGCAGGGTTCGACACTGAAGCTTTCTTT
TRBV4-1	.	TRBJ1-2	16	.	CASSQDITKANYGYTF	TGCGCCAGCAGCCAAGATATAACAAAAGCTAACTATGGCTACACCTTC
TRBV7-9	.	TRBJ1-1	15	TRBD1	CASSPRDRRGTEAFF	TGTGCCAGCAGCCCCCGGGACAGGAGGGGAACTGAAGCTTTCTTT
TRBV4-3	.	TRBJ2-1	15	.	CASSQGLLSYNEQFF	TGCGCCAGCAGCCAGGGACTTCTCTCCTACAATGAGCAGTTCTTC
TRBV29-1	.	TRBJ1-4	13	.	CSVGWAAGEKLFF	TGCAGCGTCGGTTGGGCCGCGGGTGAAAAACTGTTTTTT
TRBV5-1	.	TRBJ2-4	14	TRBD1	CASSLGDSKNIQYF	TGCGCCAGCAGCTTGGGGGACAGCAAAAACATTCAGTACTTC
TRBV19	.	TRBJ1-1	13	.	CASNFQGITEAFF	TGTGCCAGTAATTTTCAGGGGATTACTGAAGCTTTCTTT
TRBV4-3	once	TRBJ2-1	16	.	CASSQDVGSASTYRFF	TGCGCCAGCAGCCAAGATGTCGGTAGCGCCTCAACTTATCGGTTCTTC
TRBV19	.	TRBJ1-1	12	.	CASSWAGAEAFF	TGTGCCAGTAGTTGGGCAGGGGCTGAAGCTTTCTTT
TRBV14	.	TRBJ1-1	13	.	CASSKQGNTEAFF	TGTGCCAGCAGTAAACAGGGAAACACTGAAGCTTTCTTT
TRBV19	.	TRBJ1-4	16	.	CASSILGAETNEKLFF	TGTGCCAGTAGTATCTTGGGGGCTGAAACTAATGAAAAACTGTTTTTT
TRBV27	.	TRBJ2-1	15	.	CASSLRDLSYNEQFF	TGTGCCAGCAGTTTACGGGATCTCTCCTACAATGAGCAGTTCTTC
TRBV19	.	TRBJ1-5	15	.	CASDLGLSEGQPQHF	TGTGCCAGTGACCTAGGACTCTCCGAGGGTCAGCCCCAGCATTTT
TRBV7-2	once	TRBJ2-3	17	TRBD2	CASSLAGAGGAADTQYF	TGTGCCAGCAGCTTAGCTGGGGCGGGGGGGGCCGCAGATACGCAGTATTTT
TRBV7-9	.	TRBJ1-6	14	.	CATEGLTYNSPLHF	TGTGCCACTGAGGGACTGACCTATAATTCACCCCTCCACTTT
TRBV7-9	.	TRBJ1-1	15	TRBD1	CALDWTGHEGTEAFF	TGTGCCTTAGACTGGACAGGGCATGAAGGGACTGAAGCTTTCTTT